A selection of T cell receptor beta chains follows, all from one sample in a study of blood T cell repertoires in COVID-19. Sequenced by immunoSEQ multiplex PCR; TCRdb stores in-frame clones only, minus some. The sample contains approximately 230,000 clones, about four fifths of which appear only once. The sample comprised peripheral blood. All receptors derive from a man older than 75 with acute or convalescent COVID-19. Each CDR3 is given with its conserved first and last residue. The D gene is left open where the match is weak. Clone size appears in some rows only: once, few, many, or a class for an expanded clone.

TRBJ2-1	TRBV9	.	.	TGTGCCAGCGGGGAGGGGGACGCCCGGAATGAGCAGTTCTTC	CASGEGDARNEQFF
TRBJ2-1	TRBV7-2	.	.	TGTGCCAGCAGCTCCGCGGTCCACAATGAGCAGTTCTTC	CASSSAVHNEQFF
TRBJ1-1	TRBV28	.	.	TGTGCCAGCAGAATCGGGGGTATGAACACTGAAGCTTTCTTT	CASRIGGMNTEAFF
TRBJ2-7	TRBV7-9	once	TRBD1	TGTGCCACCACTGGGACAGGGGTCTACGAGCAGTACTTC	CATTGTGVYEQYF
TRBJ1-3	TRBV3-1/TRBV3-2	.	.	TGTGCCAGCAGCCAAGAAGGGCTTGGGGCAGGAAACACCATATATTTT	CASSQEGLGAGNTIYF
TRBJ2-2	TRBV5-1	.	TRBD1	TGCGCCAGCAGCTGGGGGACAGGGTACGCCGGGGAGCTGTTTTTT	CASSWGTGYAGELFF
TRBJ2-7	TRBV24-1	.	.	TGTGCCTCCGCGAGGGGGGACAGAACCTACGAGCAGTACTTC	CASARGDRTYEQYF
TRBJ2-1	TRBV27	.	.	TGTGCCAGCAGTTTTGAGGGAACGCCCCACAATGAGCAGTTCTTC	CASSFEGTPHNEQFF
TRBJ2-1	TRBV7-3	.	.	TGTGCCAGCAGCTCCCCGGGGGAGTACAATGAGCAGTTCTTC	CASSSPGEYNEQFF
TRBJ1-6	TRBV25-1	few	.	TGTGCCAGCAGGGAAACAGGGTACGATTCACCCCTCCACTTT	CASRETGYDSPLHF
TRBJ2-2	TRBV6-6	few	TRBD2	TGTGCCAGCAGCTCGACCGGGACTAGCGGGAGGAAAGGTATCACCGGGGAGCTGTTTTTT	CASSSTGTSGRKGITGELFF
TRBJ1-2	TRBV30	.	.	TGTGCCTGGAGTGGAACCGGGACTTATGGCTACACCTTC	CAWSGTGTYGYTF